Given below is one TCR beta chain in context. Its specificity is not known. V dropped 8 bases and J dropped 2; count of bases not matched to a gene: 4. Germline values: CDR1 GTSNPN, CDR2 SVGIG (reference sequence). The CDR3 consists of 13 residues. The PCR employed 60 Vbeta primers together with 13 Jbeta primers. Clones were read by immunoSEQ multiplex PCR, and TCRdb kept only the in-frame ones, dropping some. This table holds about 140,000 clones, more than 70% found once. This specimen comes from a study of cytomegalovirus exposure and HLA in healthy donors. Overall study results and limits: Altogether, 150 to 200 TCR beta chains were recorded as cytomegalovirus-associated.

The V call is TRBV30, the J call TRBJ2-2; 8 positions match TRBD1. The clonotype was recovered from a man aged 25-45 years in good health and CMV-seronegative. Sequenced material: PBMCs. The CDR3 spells CAQDRVNTGELFF. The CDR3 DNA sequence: TGTGCCCAGGACAGGGTTAACACCGGGGAGCTGTTTTTT.